This T cell receptor beta chain was documented in a study of T-cell reconstitution after alpha-beta-depleted transplantation in children. The authors prepared the TCRbeta library with unique molecular identifiers. TCRdb called the PCR reads again in MiXCR, with one record for every CDR3 protein. The sample holds about 370,000 distinct CDR3 sequences, around 21% seen once. This TCR was recovered from a human donor who donated a stem cell graft to a child with acute myeloid leukemia. The sequenced sample was PBMCs from the stem cell graft donor, obtained from the stem cell graft.

Here the CDR3 reads CAISESRTGSLYEQYF. In DNA form, the CDR3 reads TGTGCCATCAGTGAGAGCAGGACAGGGTCCTTATACGAGCAGTACTTC. The genes are TRBV10-3 and TRBJ2-7, with 8 bases matching TRBD1. Trimming at V came to 2 bases and at J to 4 bases, leaving 10 bases not matched to a gene. There are 16 residues in the CDR3. Germline-derived CDR1 and CDR2 are ENHRY and SYGVKD.